The source of this TCR beta chain is a study of long-term antiretroviral therapy in people with HIV. immunoSEQ v3.0 was run at survey level. This table comes from immunoSEQ multiplex PCR, and its TCRdb copy is limited to in-frame clones, with some not included. The sample contains roughly 35,000 clones, roughly 85% of which appear only once. CDR1 is LNHDA, CDR2 SQIVND, per germline (reference sequence). The CDR3 runs to 14 residues. V lost 5 bases and J lost 1, with 11 bases in between. Treatment for all HIV-infected participants took place in the United States. General study results and limits: Dominating the repertoire at all time points were the clones that expanded before ART. Repertoires with HIV possessed tighter CDR3 length spans than those of controls.

In the case of this clone: The antigen is unknown.

The receptor was isolated from a man younger than 35 with HIV. This sample comprised unsorted PBMCs, obtained roughly 3.3 years after starting antiretroviral therapy. The chain joins TRBV19 to TRBJ1-1; D not certain. CDR3 protein: CASSPRAQNTEAFF. The CDR3, as DNA: TGTGCCAGTAGTCCCCGGGCCCAGAACACTGAAGCTTTCTTT.